This T cell receptor (beta chain) was documented in a study of blood T cells in healthy people across ages. Study-level information: About one barcoded beta molecule per two T cells came from capture by template switching. Study results and limitations: A greater number of naive CD4+ cells and higher diversity distinguished long-lived donors from aged donors.

Then a second PCR, running about 6 to 12 cycles, was carried out with a sample-barcoded 5' primer and a J-beta primer mix. Carrying 12 random nucleotides, a template-switch adaptor labeled each individual cDNA molecule. TCRdb redid the calling of the 5' RACE reads with MiXCR, one entry per CDR3 protein. The sample holds roughly 730,000 distinct CDR3 sequences; more than 55% are singletons and the top ten take about 26%. There are a few counts of this clonotype. What it binds is not known. There are 13 residues in the CDR3. Looked up from germline, CDR1 is MDHEN and CDR2 is SYDVKM. The rearrangement uses TRBV28 and TRBJ2-5, with D possibly called TRBD1 or TRBD2 (5 bases each). The J call may be wrong; the DNA end is better matched by TRBJ2-7. Sequenced input: blood. The receptor's source is a man between 40 and 49 years old in good health. This CDR3 is CASSFQGRYEQYF. CDR3 nucleotide sequence: TGTGCCAGCAGTTTCCAGGGACGTTACGAGCAGTACTTC.